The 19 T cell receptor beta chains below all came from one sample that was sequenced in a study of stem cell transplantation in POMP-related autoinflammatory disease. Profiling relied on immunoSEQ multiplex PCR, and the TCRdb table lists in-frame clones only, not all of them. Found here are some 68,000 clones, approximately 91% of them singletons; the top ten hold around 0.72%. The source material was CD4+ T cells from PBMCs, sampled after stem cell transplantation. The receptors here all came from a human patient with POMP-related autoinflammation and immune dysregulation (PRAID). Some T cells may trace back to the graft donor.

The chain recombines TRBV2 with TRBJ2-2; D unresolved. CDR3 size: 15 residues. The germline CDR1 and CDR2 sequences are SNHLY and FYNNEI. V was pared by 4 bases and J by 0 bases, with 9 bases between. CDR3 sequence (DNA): TGTGCCAGCAGTGTGGGCGGCGCGAACACCGGGGAGCTGTTTTTT. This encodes CASSVGGANTGELFF.

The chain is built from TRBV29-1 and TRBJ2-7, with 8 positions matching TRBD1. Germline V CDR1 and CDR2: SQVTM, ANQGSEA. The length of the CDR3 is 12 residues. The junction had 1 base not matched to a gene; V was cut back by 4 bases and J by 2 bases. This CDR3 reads CSVAQGAYEQYF. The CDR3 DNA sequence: TGCAGCGTTGCACAGGGGGCCTACGAGCAGTACTTC.

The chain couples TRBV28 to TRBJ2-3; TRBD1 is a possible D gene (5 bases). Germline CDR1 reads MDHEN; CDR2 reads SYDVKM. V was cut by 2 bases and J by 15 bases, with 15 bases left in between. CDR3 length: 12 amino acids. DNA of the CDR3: TGTGCCAGCAGTTTAGGTGGACAACTCCTCTATTTT. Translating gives CASSLGGQLLYF.

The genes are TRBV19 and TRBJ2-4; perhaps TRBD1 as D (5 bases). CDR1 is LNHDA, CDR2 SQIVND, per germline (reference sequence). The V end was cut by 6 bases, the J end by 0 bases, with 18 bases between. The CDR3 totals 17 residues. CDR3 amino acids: CASSPRRTKLAKNIQYF. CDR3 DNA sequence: TGTGCCAGTAGCCCGCGTCGGACAAAACTAGCCAAAAACATTCAGTACTTC.

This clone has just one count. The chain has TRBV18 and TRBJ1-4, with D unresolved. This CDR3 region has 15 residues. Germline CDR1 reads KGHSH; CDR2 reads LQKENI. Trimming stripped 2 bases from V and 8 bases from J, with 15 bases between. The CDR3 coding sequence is TGTGCCAGCTCACCAAGTGGGCTGGATGAGGAAAAACTGTTTTTT. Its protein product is CASSPSGLDEEKLFF.

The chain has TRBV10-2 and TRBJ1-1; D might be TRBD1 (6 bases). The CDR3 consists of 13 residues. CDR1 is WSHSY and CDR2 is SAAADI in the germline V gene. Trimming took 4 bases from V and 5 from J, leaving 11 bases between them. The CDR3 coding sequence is TGCGCCAGCAGTGGGACAGAGGGGACTGAAGCTTTCTTT. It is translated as CASSGTEGTEAFF.

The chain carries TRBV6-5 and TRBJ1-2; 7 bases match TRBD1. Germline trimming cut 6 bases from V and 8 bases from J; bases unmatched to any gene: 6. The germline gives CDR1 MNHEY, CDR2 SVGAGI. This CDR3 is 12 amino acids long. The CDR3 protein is CASSSGGEGYTF. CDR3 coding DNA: TGTGCCAGCAGCTCAGGGGGTGAGGGCTACACCTTC.

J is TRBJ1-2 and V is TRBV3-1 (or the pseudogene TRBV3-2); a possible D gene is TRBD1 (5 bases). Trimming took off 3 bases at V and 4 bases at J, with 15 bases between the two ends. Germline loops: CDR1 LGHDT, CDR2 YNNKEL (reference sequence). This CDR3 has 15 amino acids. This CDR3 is CASSQGRGFGYGYTF. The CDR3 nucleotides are TGTGCCAGCAGCCAGGGGCGTGGGTTCGGCTATGGCTACACCTTC.

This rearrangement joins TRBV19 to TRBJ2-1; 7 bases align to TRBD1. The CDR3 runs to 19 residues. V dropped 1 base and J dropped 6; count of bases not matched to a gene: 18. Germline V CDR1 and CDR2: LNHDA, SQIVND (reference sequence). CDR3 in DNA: TGTGCCAGTAGTATAGTAAGGGGGCTCTTGTCCGGGGACGTCAATGAGCAGTTCTTC. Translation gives CASSIVRGLLSGDVNEQFF.

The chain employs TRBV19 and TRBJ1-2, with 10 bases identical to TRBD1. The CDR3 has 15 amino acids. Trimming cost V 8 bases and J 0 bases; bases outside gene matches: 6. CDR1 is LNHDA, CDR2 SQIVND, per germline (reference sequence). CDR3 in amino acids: CASLSGQGANYGYTF. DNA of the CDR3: TGTGCCAGTCTCAGCGGACAGGGGGCTAACTATGGCTACACCTTC.

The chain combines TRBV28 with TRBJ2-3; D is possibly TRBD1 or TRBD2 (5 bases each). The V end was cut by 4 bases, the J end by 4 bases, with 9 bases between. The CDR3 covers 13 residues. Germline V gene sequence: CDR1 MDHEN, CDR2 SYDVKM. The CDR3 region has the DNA TGTGCCAGCAGTTCAGGGAGTCCAGATACGCAGTATTTT. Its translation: CASSSGSPDTQYF.

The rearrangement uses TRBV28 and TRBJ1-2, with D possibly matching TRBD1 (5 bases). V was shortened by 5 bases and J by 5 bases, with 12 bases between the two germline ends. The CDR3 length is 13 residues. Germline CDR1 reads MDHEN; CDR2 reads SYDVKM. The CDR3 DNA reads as TGTGCCAGCAGTCCAGGGACGCCTTATGGCTACACCTTC. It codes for CASSPGTPYGYTF.

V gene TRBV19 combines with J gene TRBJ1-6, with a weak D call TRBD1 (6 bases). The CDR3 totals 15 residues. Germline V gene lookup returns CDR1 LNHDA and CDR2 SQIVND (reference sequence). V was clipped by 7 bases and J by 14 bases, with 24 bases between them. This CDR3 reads CASTPSRGLYSALHF. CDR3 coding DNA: TGTGCCAGTACCCCGAGCAGGGGCCTATATTCGGCCCTCCACTTT.

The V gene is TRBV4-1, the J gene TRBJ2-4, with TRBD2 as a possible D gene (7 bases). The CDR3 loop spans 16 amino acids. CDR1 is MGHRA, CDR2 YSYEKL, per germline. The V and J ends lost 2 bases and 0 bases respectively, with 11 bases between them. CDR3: CASSQRGGLAKNIQYF. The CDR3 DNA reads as TGCGCCAGCAGCCAAAGGGGGGGGCTAGCCAAAAACATTCAGTACTTC.

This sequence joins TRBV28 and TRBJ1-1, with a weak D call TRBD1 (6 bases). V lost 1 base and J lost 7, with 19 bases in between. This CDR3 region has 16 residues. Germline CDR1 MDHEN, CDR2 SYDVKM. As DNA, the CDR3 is TGTGCCAGCAGTTTATTTCCCCCCGACAGGACCTTTGAAGCTTTCTTT. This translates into CASSLFPPDRTFEAFF.

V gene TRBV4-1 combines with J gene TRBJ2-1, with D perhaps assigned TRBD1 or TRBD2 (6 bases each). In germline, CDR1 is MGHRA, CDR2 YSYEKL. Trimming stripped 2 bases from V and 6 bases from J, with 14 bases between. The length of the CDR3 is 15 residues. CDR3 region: CASSQQGTRGNEQFF. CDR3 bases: TGCGCCAGCAGCCAACAGGGGACTCGCGGCAATGAGCAGTTCTTC.

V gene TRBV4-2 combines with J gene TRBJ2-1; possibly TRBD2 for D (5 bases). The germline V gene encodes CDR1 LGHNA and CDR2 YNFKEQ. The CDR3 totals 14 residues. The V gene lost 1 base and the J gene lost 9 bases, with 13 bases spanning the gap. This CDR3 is CASSQVGESGEQFF. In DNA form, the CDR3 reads TGTGCCAGCAGCCAAGTTGGGGAGTCGGGTGAGCAGTTCTTC.

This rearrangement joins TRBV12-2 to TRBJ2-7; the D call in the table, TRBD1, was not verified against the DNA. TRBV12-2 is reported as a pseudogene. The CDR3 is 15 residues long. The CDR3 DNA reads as TGTGCAAGTCGCCACCGACAGTTGACAAACTACGAGCAGTACGTC. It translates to CASRHRQLTNYEQYV.

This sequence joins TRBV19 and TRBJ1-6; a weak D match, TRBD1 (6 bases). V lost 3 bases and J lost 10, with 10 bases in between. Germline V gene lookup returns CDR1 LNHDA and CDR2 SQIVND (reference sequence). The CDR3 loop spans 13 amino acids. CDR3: CASSMGHESPLHF. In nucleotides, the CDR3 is TGTGCCAGTAGTATGGGACACGAGTCACCCCTCCACTTT.